The source of this TCR beta chain is a study of read filtering for tumor transcriptome and immune sequencing. Study summary: 8 patients were R-ISS I, 16 were R-ISS II, more than five were R-ISS III.

Molecular barcoded adaptors covering alpha/delta and beta/gamma chains were used on approximately 400 ng RNA. TCRdb fed the reads into MiXCR, producing one record per CDR3 protein. The sample has roughly 60,000 distinct CDR3 sequences, roughly 19% seen once. CDR1 and CDR2 (germline): ENHRY, SYGVKD. V shed 5 bases, J shed 8 bases, and the junction held 13 bases outside the gene matches. The CDR3 totals 18 residues. This TCR was sampled from a donor older than 35 with multiple myeloma. The chain is built from TRBV10-3 and TRBJ2-1, with TRBD2 matching 15 bases. The sequenced material came from a population of CD138-negative cells sorted from bone marrow. The CDR3 spells CAISRTSGGAQIEDEQFF. The CDR3 DNA reads as TGTGCCATCAGTAGGACTAGCGGGGGGGCCCAAATCGAGGATGAGCAGTTCTTC.